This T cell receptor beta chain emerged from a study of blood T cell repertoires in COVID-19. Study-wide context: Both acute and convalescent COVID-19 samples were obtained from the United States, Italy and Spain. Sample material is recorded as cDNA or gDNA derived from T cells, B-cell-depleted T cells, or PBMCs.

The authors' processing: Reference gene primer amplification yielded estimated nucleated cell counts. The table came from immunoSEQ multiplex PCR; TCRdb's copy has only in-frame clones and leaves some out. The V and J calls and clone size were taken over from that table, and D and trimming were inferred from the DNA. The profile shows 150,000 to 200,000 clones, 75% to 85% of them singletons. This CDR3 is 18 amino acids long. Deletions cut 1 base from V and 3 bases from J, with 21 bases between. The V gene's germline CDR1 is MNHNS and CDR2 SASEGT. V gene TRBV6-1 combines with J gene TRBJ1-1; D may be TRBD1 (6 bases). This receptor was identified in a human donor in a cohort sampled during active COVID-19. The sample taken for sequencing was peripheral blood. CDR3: CASSEGRSVGQPDTEAFF. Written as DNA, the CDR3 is TGTGCCAGCAGTGAAGGCAGGTCAGTAGGACAGCCAGACACTGAAGCTTTCTTT.